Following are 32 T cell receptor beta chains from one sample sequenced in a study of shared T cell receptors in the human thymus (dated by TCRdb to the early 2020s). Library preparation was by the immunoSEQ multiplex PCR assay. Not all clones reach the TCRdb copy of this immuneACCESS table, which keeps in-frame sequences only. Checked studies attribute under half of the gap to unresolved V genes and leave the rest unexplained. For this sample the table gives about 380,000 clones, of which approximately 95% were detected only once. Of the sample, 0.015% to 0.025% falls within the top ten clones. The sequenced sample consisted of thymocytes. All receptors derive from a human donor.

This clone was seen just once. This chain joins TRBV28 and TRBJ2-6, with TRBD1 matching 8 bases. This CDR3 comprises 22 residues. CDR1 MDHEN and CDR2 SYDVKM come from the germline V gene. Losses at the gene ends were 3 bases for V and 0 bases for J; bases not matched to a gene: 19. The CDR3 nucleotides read TGTGCCAGCAGTTTCAGGGAGGAGCGATCCAGGGGGCATAGCTCTGGGGCCAACGTCCTGACTTTC. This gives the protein CASSFREERSRGHSSGANVLTF.

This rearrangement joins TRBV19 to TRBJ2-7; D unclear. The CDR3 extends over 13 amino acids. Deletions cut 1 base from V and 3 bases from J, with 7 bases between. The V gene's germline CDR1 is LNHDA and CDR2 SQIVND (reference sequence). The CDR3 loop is CASSIGKGYEQYF. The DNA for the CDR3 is TGTGCCAGTAGTATAGGTAAGGGCTACGAGCAGTACTTC.

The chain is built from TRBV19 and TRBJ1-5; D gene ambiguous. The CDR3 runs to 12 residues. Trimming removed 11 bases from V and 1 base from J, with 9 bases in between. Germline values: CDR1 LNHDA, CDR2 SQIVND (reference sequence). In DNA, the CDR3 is TGTGCCTCGACTGCCAGCAATCAGCCCCAGCATTTT. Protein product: CASTASNQPQHF.

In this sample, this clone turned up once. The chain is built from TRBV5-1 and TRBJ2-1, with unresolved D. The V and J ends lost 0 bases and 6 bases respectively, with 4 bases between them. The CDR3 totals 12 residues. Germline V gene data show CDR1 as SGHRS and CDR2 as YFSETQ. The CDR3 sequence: CASSLEANEQFF. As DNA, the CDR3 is TGCGCCAGCAGCTTGGAGGCCAATGAGCAGTTCTTC.

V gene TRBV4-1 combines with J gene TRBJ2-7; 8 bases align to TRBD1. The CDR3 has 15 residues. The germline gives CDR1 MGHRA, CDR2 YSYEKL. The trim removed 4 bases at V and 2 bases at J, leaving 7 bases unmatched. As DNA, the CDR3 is TGCGCCAGCAGCCCAGGGACAGGACTAACCTACGAGCAGTACTTC. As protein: CASSPGTGLTYEQYF.

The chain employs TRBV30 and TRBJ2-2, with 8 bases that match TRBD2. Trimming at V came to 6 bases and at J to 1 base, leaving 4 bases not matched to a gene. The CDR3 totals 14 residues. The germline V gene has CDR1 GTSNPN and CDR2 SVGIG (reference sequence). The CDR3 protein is CACAGTRNTGELFF. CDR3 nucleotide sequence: TGTGCCTGCGCCGGGACTAGGAACACCGGGGAGCTGTTTTTT. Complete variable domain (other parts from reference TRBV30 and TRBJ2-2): SQTIHQWPATLVQPVGSPLSLECTVEGTSNPNLYWYRQAAGRGLQLLFYSVGIGQISSEVPQNLSASRPQDRQFILSSKKLLLSDSGFYLCACAGTRNTGELFFGEGSRLTVL.

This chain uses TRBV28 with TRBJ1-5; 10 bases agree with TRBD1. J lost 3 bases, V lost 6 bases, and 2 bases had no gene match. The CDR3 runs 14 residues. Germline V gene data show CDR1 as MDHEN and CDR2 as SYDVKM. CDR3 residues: CASRTGGANQPQHF. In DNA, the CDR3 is TGTGCCAGCAGGACAGGGGGCGCCAATCAGCCCCAGCATTTT.

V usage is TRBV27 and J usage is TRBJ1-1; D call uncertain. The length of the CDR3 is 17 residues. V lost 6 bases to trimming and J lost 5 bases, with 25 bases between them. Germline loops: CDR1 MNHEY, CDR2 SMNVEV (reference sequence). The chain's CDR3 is CASSRYPPRSPGTEAFF. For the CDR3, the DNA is TGTGCCAGCAGCCGTTATCCCCCTAGGAGCCCCGGGACTGAAGCTTTCTTT.

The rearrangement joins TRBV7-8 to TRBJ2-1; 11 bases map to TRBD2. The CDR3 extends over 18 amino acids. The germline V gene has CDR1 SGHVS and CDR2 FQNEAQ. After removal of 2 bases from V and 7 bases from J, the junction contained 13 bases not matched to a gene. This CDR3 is CASSLYAGASGRWNEQFF. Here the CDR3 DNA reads TGTGCCAGCAGCTTATATGCCGGGGCTAGCGGGAGGTGGAATGAGCAGTTCTTC. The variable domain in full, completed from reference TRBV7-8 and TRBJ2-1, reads GAGVSQSPRYKVAKRGQDVALRCDPISGHVSLFWYQQALGQGPEFLTYFQNEAQLDKSGLPSDRFFAERPEGSVSTLKIQRTQQEDSAVYLCASSLYAGASGRWNEQFFGPGTRLTVL.

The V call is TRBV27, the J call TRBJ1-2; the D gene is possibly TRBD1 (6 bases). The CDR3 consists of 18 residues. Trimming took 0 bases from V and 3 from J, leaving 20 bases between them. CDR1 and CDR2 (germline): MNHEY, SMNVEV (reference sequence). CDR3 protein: CASSLSRGYWGADYGYTF. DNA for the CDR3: TGTGCCAGCAGTTTATCGAGGGGTTATTGGGGGGCCGACTATGGCTACACCTTC.

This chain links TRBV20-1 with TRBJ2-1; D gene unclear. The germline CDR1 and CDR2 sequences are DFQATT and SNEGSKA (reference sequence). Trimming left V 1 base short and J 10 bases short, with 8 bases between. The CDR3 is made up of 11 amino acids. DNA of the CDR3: TGCAGTGCTAGAGTCTTGGGAGAGCAGTTCTTC. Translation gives CSARVLGEQFF.

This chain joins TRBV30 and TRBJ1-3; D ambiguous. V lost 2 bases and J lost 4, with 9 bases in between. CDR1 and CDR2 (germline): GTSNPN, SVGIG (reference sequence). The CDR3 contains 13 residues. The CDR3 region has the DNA TGTGCCTGGAGTCGCATTTACGGAAACACCATATATTTT. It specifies CAWSRIYGNTIYF.

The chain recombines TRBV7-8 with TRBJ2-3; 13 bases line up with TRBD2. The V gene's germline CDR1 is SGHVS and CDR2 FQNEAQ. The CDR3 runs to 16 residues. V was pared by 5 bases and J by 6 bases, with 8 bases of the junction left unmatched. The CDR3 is CASSRLAGGEWDTQYF. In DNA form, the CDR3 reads TGTGCCAGCAGCCGACTAGCGGGAGGCGAGTGGGATACGCAGTATTTT.

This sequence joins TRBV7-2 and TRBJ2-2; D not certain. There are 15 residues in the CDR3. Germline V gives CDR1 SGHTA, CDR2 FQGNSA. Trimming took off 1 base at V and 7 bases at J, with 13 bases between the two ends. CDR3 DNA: TGTGCCAGCAGCTTAGGGGTAGGCGTCGACGGGGAGCTGTTTTTT. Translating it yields CASSLGVGVDGELFF. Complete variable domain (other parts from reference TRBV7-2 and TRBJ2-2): GAGVSQSPSNKVTEKGKDVELRCDPISGHTALYWYRQSLGQGLEFLIYFQGNSAPDKSGLPSDRFSAERTGGSVSTLTIQRTQQEDSAVYLCASSLGVGVDGELFFGEGSRLTVL.

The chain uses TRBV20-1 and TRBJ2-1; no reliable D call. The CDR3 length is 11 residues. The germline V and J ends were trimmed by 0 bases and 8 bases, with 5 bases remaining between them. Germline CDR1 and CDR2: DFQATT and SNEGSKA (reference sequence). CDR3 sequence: CSARDPYEQFF. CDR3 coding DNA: TGCAGTGCTAGAGATCCTTATGAGCAGTTCTTC.

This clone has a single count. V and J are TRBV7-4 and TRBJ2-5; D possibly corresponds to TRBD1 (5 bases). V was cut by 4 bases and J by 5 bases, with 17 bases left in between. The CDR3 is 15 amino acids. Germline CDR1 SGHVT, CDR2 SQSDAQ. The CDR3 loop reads CASSSRSGYLETQYF. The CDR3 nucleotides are TGTGCCAGCAGCTCGAGATCAGGGTACCTCGAGACCCAGTACTTC.

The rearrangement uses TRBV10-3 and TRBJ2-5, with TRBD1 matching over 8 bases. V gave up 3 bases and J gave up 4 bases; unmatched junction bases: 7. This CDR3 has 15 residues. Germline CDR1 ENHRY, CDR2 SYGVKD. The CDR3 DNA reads TGTGCCATCAGTGAACAGGGGGGCTCTCTAGAGACCCAGTACTTC. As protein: CAISEQGGSLETQYF.

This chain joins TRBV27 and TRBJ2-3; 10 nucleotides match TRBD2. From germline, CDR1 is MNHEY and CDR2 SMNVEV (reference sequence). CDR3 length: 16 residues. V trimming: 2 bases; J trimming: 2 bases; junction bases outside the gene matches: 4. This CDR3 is CASSLQAGGATDTQYF. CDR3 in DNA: TGTGCCAGCAGTTTACAAGCGGGAGGGGCCACAGATACGCAGTATTTT.

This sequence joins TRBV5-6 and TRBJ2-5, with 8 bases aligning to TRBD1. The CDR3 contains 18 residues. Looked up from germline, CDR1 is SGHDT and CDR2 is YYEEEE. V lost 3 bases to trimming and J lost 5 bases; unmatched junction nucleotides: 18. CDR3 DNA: TGTGCCAGCAGCTGCGAGAGACCCCGGGACAGGAGGACGGAGACCCAGTACTTC. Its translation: CASSCERPRDRRTETQYF.

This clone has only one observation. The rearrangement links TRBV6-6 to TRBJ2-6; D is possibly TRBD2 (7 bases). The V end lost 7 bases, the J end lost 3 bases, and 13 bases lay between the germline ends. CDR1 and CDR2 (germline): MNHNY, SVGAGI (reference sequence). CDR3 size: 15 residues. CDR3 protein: CASIGGQGGANVLTF. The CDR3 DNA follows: TGTGCCAGCATCGGGGGGCAAGGTGGGGCCAACGTCCTGACTTTC.

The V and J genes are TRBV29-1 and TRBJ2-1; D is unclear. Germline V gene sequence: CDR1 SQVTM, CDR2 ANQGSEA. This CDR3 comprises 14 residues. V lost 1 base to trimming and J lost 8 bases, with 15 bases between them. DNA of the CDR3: TGCAGCGTTGAAGTGAGACCCCGGGCTCATGAGCAGTTCTTC. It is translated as CSVEVRPRAHEQFF.

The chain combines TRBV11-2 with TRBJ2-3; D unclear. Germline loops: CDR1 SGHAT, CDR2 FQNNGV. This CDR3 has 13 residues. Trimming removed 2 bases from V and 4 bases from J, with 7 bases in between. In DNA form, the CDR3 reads TGTGCCAGCAGCTTATTGGTAGCAGATACGCAGTATTTT. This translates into CASSLLVADTQYF.

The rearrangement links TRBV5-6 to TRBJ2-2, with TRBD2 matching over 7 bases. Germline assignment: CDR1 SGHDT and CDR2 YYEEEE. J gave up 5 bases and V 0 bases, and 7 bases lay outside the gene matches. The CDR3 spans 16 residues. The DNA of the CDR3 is TGTGCCAGCAGCTTGGAGGCGGGAGTCTGGACCGGGGAGCTGTTTTTT. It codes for CASSLEAGVWTGELFF.

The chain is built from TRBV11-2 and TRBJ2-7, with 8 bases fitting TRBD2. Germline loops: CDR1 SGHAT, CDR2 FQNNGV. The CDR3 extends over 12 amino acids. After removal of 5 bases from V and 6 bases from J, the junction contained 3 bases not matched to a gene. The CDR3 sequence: CASSGAGGEQYF. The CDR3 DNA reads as TGTGCCAGCAGCGGCGCGGGGGGCGAGCAGTACTTC.

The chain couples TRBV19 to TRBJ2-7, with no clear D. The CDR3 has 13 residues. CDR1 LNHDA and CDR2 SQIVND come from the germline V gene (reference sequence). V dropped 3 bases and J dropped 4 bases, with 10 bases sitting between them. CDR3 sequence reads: CASSIATHYEQYF. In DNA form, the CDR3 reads TGTGCCAGTAGTATCGCGACTCATTACGAGCAGTACTTC.

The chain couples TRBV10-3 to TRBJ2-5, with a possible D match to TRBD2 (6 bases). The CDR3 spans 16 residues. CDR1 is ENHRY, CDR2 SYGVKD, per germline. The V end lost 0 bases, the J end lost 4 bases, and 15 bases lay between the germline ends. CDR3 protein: CAISESIPPGGETQYF. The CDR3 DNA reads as TGTGCCATCAGTGAGTCCATCCCCCCCGGGGGAGAGACCCAGTACTTC.

This CDR3 is CASSESGVTIGRFF. DNA of the CDR3: TGTGCCAGCAGTGAGTCGGGGGTTACGATCGGACGCTTCTTT. The chain links TRBV6-1 to TRBJ1-1, with D tentatively TRBD1 (5 bases). The V and J ends lost 3 bases and 14 bases respectively, with 22 bases between them. Germline CDR1 reads MNHNS; CDR2 reads SASEGT. The CDR3 runs to 14 residues.

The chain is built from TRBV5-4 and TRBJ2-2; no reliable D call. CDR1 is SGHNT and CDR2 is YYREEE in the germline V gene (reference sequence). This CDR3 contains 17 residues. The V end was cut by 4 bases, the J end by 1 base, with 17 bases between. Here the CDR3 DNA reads TGTGCCAGCAGCCCAAGACGGCGGAGCCGGAACACCGGGGAGCTGTTTTTT. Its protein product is CASSPRRRSRNTGELFF.

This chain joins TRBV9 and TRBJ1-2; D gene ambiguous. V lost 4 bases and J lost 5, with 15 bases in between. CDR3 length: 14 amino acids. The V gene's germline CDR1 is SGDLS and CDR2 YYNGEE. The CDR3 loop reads CASSIKPVAYGYTF. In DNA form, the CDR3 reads TGTGCCAGCAGCATAAAACCCGTGGCGTATGGCTACACCTTC.

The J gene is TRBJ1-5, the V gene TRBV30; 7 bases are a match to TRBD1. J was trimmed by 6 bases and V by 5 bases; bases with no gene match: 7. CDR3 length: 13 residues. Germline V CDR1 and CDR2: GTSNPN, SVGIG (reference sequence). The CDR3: CAWDHRGGQPQHF. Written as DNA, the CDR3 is TGTGCCTGGGATCACAGGGGCGGTCAGCCCCAGCATTTT.

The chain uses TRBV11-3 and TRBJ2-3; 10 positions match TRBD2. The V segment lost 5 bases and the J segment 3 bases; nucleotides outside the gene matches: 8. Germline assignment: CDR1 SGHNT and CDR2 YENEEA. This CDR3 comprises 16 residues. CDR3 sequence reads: CASSPGLAGATDTQYF. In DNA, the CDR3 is TGTGCCAGCAGCCCAGGGCTAGCGGGAGCTACAGATACGCAGTATTTT.

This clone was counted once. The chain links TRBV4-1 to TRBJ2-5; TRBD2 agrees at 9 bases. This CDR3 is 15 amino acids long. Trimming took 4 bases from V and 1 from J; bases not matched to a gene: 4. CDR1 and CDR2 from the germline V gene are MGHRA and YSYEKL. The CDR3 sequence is CASSPKLAGQETQYF. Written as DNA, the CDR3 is TGCGCCAGCAGCCCGAAACTAGCGGGCCAAGAGACCCAGTACTTC.